Below, 11 T cell receptor beta chains from the same sample are listed, as sequenced in a study of human T cells and chemical hapten exposure. Time point reported: patch test 1, 2 weeks after DPC sensitization. Treatment: therapeutic diphenylcyclopropenone sensitization with weekly scalp DPC. TCRdb redid the calling of the RACE reads with MiXCR, one entry per CDR3 protein. This table has about 380,000 distinct CDR3 sequences, about 4.8% appearing once. Material: whole blood, obtained in connection with sensitization to the hapten diphenylcyclopropenone (DPC). The receptors come from a woman in her forties or fifties with alopecia areata. Some clones in this sample may be carry-over from other donors' samples.

The rearrangement links TRBV24-1 to TRBJ1-2; D is unclear. Trimming shortened V by 4 bases and J by 4 bases, and 9 bases separated the two germline ends. The CDR3 is 13 amino acids. Germline CDR1 KGHDR, CDR2 SFDVKD. CDR3 sequence: CATSEGPGYGYTF. The CDR3 bases are TGTGCCACCAGTGAAGGACCGGGCTATGGCTACACCTTC.

V and J are TRBV6-1 and TRBJ1-5; possibly TRBD1 for D (6 bases). The V gene lost 8 bases and the J gene lost 0 bases, with 26 bases spanning the gap. CDR3 length: 19 amino acids. Germline V gives CDR1 MNHNS, CDR2 SASEGT. CDR3 sequence: CASVQRHRVWDYSNQPQHF. The CDR3 region has the DNA TGTGCCAGCGTTCAGAGACACAGGGTCTGGGATTATAGCAATCAGCCCCAGCATTTT.

The chain employs TRBV6-2 or TRBV6-3 and TRBJ2-1, with 7 bases matching TRBD1. Germline V lookup: CDR1 MNHEY, CDR2 SVGEGT. Trimming took 3 bases from V and 0 from J; bases not matched to a gene: 5. The CDR3 is 16 residues long. CDR3 sequence reads: CASSYVDRVSYNEQFF. CDR3 sequence (DNA): TGTGCCAGCAGTTATGTCGACAGGGTCTCCTACAATGAGCAGTTCTTC.

This clonotype appeared many times. The CDR3 spells CAWRGTGTQYF. The CDR3 DNA follows: TGTGCCTGGCGGGGGACGGGGACCCAGTACTTC. The rearrangement uses TRBV30 and TRBJ2-5; perhaps TRBD2 as D (6 bases). V was clipped by 5 bases and J by 7 bases, with 11 bases between them. The CDR3 contains 11 residues. Germline V gene data show CDR1 as GTSNPN and CDR2 as SVGIG (reference sequence).

This clonotype was counted ten times or more. The chain has TRBV20-1 and TRBJ1-5; D gene unclear. The CDR3 length is 13 residues. Germline V CDR1 and CDR2: DFQATT, SNEGSKA (reference sequence). V dropped 7 bases and J dropped 9 bases, with 19 bases sitting between them. This chain's CDR3 is CSVGKTALRPQHF. The CDR3 coding sequence is TGCAGTGTCGGTAAGACGGCGCTTCGGCCCCAGCATTTT.

The sample holds many counts of this clonotype. The chain combines TRBV6-2 or TRBV6-3 with TRBJ2-3; tentative D call: TRBD2 (5 bases). The CDR3 is 17 residues long. Trimming took off 7 bases at V and 0 bases at J, with 20 bases between the two ends. Germline V CDR1 and CDR2: MNHEY, SVGEGT. The CDR3 is CASKRAGVTSSTDTQYF. The CDR3 DNA is TGTGCCAGCAAGAGGGCCGGGGTGACATCGAGCACAGATACGCAGTATTTT.

This chain links TRBV12-3 or TRBV12-4 with TRBJ1-6; D unresolved. This CDR3 is 11 amino acids long. V lost 7 bases and J 7 bases, leaving 5 bases between the germline ends. The chain's CDR3 is CASTQNSPLHF. The CDR3 DNA sequence: TGTGCCAGCACTCAGAATTCACCCCTCCACTTT.

The chain combines TRBV28 with TRBJ2-1, with no clear D. Trimming took 10 bases from V and 0 from J, leaving 4 bases between them. From germline, CDR1 is MDHEN and CDR2 SYDVKM. This CDR3 comprises 11 residues. CDR3 region: CATHSYNEQFF. CDR3 DNA sequence: TGTGCCACCCACTCCTACAATGAGCAGTTCTTC.

This clonotype was seen a few times. V and J are TRBV12-3 or TRBV12-4 and TRBJ1-5; D gene ambiguous. Trimming stripped 7 bases from V and 7 bases from J, with 11 bases between. CDR3 size: 12 residues. CDR3 loop: CASTAVGQPQHF. Written as DNA, the CDR3 is TGTGCCAGCACCGCCGTGGGGCAGCCCCAGCATTTT.

The sample holds many counts of this clonotype. In DNA form, the CDR3 reads TGTGCCAGCAGCTCCCCGGACAGGGGAGCTTTCTTT. Translating gives CASSSPDRGAFF. The chain joins TRBV5-4 to TRBJ1-1, with 9 bases lining up with TRBD1. This CDR3 is 12 amino acids long. Per germline, CDR1 SGHNT and CDR2 YYREEE (reference sequence). After removal of 3 bases from V and 10 bases from J, the junction contained 4 bases not matched to a gene. The complete variable domain, with remaining parts taken from reference TRBV5-4 and TRBJ1-1, reads ETGVTQSPTHLIKTRGQQVTLRCSSQSGHNTVSWYQQALGQGPQFIFQYYREEENGRGNFPPRFSGLQFPNYSSELNVNALELDDSALYLCASSSPDRGAFFGQGTRLTVV.

There are many counts of this clonotype. The V and J genes are TRBV2 and TRBJ1-5; D call uncertain. This CDR3 has 15 amino acids. V was shortened by 4 bases and J by 1 base, with 11 bases between the two germline ends. CDR1 is SNHLY, CDR2 FYNNEI, per germline. As DNA, the CDR3 is TGTGCCAGCAGTGGTCGAGGATCGAGCAATCAGCCCCAGCATTTT. This translates into CASSGRGSSNQPQHF.